Here is one T cell receptor beta chain with its context. The antigen it binds to is not known. Base qualities are missing; no much larger clone stands one base away. The entry originates in a study of cytomegalovirus exposure and HLA in healthy donors (dated by TCRdb to the late 2010s). Describing the broader study: An earlier analysis of some 550 of the donors reported more than 250 Gb of sequence data and more than 90 million unique TCR beta sequences from 150 million to 200 million T cells. An early release that covered around 590 HLA-typed donors contained about 300 gigabases of sequencing data and roughly 84 million unique TCR sequences. The genetic ancestry cluster associated with self-reported Caucasian donors included over 65% of the roughly 390 genotyped donors. The study aimed to test whether cataloging public T cell receptors could reveal signatures of past pathogen exposure. The study used immunosequencing to profile the T cell repertoires of about 670 subjects and linked those repertoires to cytomegalovirus serostatus. Along with the roughly 700-subject first cohort, a separate validation cohort of approximately 110 different subjects was used. The study combined high-throughput TCR immunosequencing, statistical association of individual TCRs with disease status, and machine learning to predict cytomegalovirus infection status. In a later analysis, previously published TCR beta repertoires from several hundred donors were re-analyzed and high-resolution HLA genotyping was added so that TCR occurrence patterns could be studied. In the later analysis, no new phenotypic data were used to find candidate immune exposures; instead, reliance was placed on TCR beta sequences and their occurrence across donors. To decide whether each TCR beta V gene segment behaved as functional or pseudogenic, an earlier analysis of approximately 620 of the donors relied on high-throughput TCR beta sequencing. Donor age, sex, ethnicity and CMV serostatus were compiled together with the repertoire data. In a later genetic analysis, genome-wide SNP genotypes for about 60% of the 666 donors were used, and that subset was treated as a discovery cohort. All discovery cohort repertoires had been generated using a single sequencing platform. Both class I and class II loci were covered by HLA typing, at four-digit resolution. Typing coverage varied by locus: about 629-630 donors for A, B, C, DRB1 and DQB1; 522 for DQA1; 600 to 610 for DPA1; 400 to 480 for DPB1. A handful of DR-DQ haplotypes were treated as single units for association and clustering because of strong linkage in the cohort. Across approximately 400 genotyped donors of the cohort, an average of approximately 200,000 unique TCR beta nucleotide sequences per donor were sequenced, and approximately 17% of those sequences were non-productive.

Library preparation used the immunoSEQ multiplex PCR assay. For the multiplex PCR, a mixture combining 60 forward primers for TCR Vbeta segments and 13 reverse primers for TCR Jbeta segments was used. The CDR3 region of rearranged TCR beta genes was amplified from genomic DNA with a multiplex PCR assay. The Illumina HiSeq System was used to sequence the amplified TCR beta libraries as 87-base-pair reads. Concerning the study's data processing: In a later analysis, tens of millions of unique TCR beta chains were counted across the roughly 610 repertoires, and approximately 11 million of these chains were shared by at least two donors. A nearest-neighbor algorithm error-corrected the raw reads and collapsed the reads into unique sequences, merging closely related sequences to remove PCR and sequencing errors. To assign V, D and J gene segments, CDR3 sequences were aligned to IMGT reference sequences. For a sequence to be retained, a match of at least six nucleotides to both a V gene segment and a J gene segment was required. Rearrangements were called productive when the CDR3 lacked stop codons and stayed in frame with V and J; all others were non-productive. Following IMGT convention, CDR3 was defined as the stretch from the second conserved V-encoded cysteine to the conserved J-encoded phenylalanine. In an earlier analysis of around 540 of the donors, sequences lacking an unambiguous match to a single V gene segment were excluded. An earlier analysis of fewer than 650 of the donors classified V segments as functional when productive rearrangements were above 56.7% and as segregating when the standard deviation between donors was above 5%. A statistical classification framework was built to diagnose cytomegalovirus status from the catalog of TCR beta chain sequences. A later analysis assigned V and J genes by comparing TCR nucleotide sequences with IMGT/GENE-DB human TR gene sequences. Using the TCRdist pipeline, a later analysis assigned CDR3 sequences along with most-parsimonious VDJ recombination scenarios. A later analysis defined each TCR beta chain by its CDR3 amino acid sequence plus V-gene family, and excluded reads lacking a unique V-gene family. To address suspected cross-contamination and a sequencing artifact, a later analysis removed 550 to 750 highly shared, low-generation-probability nucleotide sequences. In a later analysis, a clonal expansion index was calculated for each public chain from normalized within-repertoire ranks of inferred template counts. A later analysis computed generation probabilities with a VDJ recombination model fitted to out-of-frame rearrangements, and checked the results against IGoR. In a later analysis, TCR-TCR, TCR-HLA and TCR-CMV co-occurrence was scored with hypergeometric tests, and a repertoire-size bias correction was applied to TCR pairs. False discovery rates were estimated in a later analysis by permuting HLA or CMV assignments 20 times. In a later analysis, co-occurring TCRs were grouped using DBSCAN, with TCRdist sequence similarity added in when clustering inside HLA-allele-positive subsets. Co-occurrence clustering excluded repertoires with fewer than 30,000 or more than 120,000 public chains, plus five with anomalous nucleotide sharing. In TCRdb, the immuneACCESS table is reduced to in-frame sequences with V and J assigned. These tables do not hold every clone; where another copy was compared, an unresolved V gene accounts for under half, and the others remain unexplained. Clone size and V and J calls were adopted from that table, with D and trimming inferred from the DNA. The sample records some 200,000 clones, roughly 84% of which are singletons. The ten largest clones take up 1.4% of the sample.

The CDR3 numbers 15 residues from cysteine through phenylalanine. Only the CDR3 part of the read is kept: 45 bases, read in frame from the first base. The germline V gene (reference sequence) gives CDR1 as PRHDT and CDR2 as FYEKMQ. Trimming removed 5 bases from V and 4 bases from J; the gene matches leave 10 bases unexplained. Paper-wide results and their limitations: In a later analysis, TCR association rates were found to vary across HLA loci, with the most associated TCRs seen for DRB1 alleles and the fewest for HLA-C alleles. This cohort had only TCR beta chains sequenced, and the lack of alpha or paired-chain data limited which features could be detected. While some public TCRs were present in many individuals, most TCR sequences turned up only very rarely across donors. A few of the identified cytomegalovirus-associated TCR beta chains were confirmed in vitro to be specific for cytomegalovirus antigens. The presence/absence analyses assumed that sequencing depth was roughly uniform across donors, and that assumption may not be true. In the study, some 180 TCR beta chains were listed as associated with cytomegalovirus. A further reported finding was that TCR beta sequences accurately predicted the HLA-A and HLA-B alleles for most subjects in the first cohort. Because counts were too low, roughly 16 rarely observed V segments, including chromosome 9 orphons, were excluded from the earlier analysis of 500 to 700 of the donors. Most CMV-associated TCR beta chains appeared to be HLA-restricted in a later analysis, and the HLA associations seemed to be driven largely by CMV exposure. A later analysis associated approximately 17,000 TCR beta sequences with specific HLA alleles at a false discovery rate of 0.05. A cluster of highly shared sequence variants was judged likely to be a technical artifact of the sequencing pipeline. It was suggested by the authors that the approach could potentially be generalized to other disease states and immunological phenotypes. Compared with the 666-donor mean, donors in an Asian-associated ancestry cluster had fewer N-insertions in productive TCRs, according to a later genetic analysis. A later analysis found that HLA-associated TCR beta chains were more clonally expanded and had lower generation probabilities than equally common non-associated chains. Strong co-occurrence of HLA alleles, especially DR and DQ, made assigning TCR associations to individual alleles difficult. Correlated functional status among segregating V segments might be attributable to linkage disequilibrium, but an unknown experimental factor could not be ruled out. The classifier was reported to diagnose cytomegalovirus status with high specificity and sensitivity in both the original and validation cohorts. The 87-base-pair reads could not distinguish some IMGT-functional V segments, including TRBV6-2 and TRBV6-3, so those segments were excluded. Several of the top co-occurrence clusters appeared to be linked to parvovirus B19, influenza, CMV and Epstein-Barr virus, according to a later analysis. Immune exposure information for the cohort was limited to CMV serostatus. An association between a missense DCLRE1C variant and V-gene and J-gene trimming of TCR beta chains was found in a later genetic analysis and replicated in an independent cohort. In an earlier analysis of some 640 of the donors, most TCR beta V segments were observed in productive rearrangements about 90% or about 30% of the time, broadly matching IMGT annotations. Because HLA typing was unavailable for some donors at each locus, only the typed subset was used in association tests.

The cohort was made up of several hundred healthy bone marrow donors. At the time of sampling, all cohort members were nominally healthy, though unrecorded immune exposures were likely present. The donor was CMV seronegative and belonged to the group of over 300 seronegative cohort members. Each donor provided a peripheral blood sample, and peripheral blood mononuclear cells were used for TCR beta sequencing. The Qiagen DNeasy Blood Extraction Kit was used to extract genomic DNA from the blood cell samples. Sequencing used PBMCs. This TCR was recovered from a girl aged 5-17 years in good health and CMV-seronegative. This chain joins TRBV13 to TRBJ1-2; the central 7 bases match TRBD1. The CDR3 has the sequence CASSTLDRDVYGYTF. The DNA sequence is as follows: TGTGCCAGCAGCACCCTTGACAGGGACGTCTATGGCTACACCTTC.